The 26 T cell receptor beta chains below were found in one sample sequenced in a study of blood T cells in healthy people across ages. A sample-barcoded 5' primer and a J-beta primer mix were used in a second PCR of about 7 to 12 cycles. TCRdb ran MiXCR on the 5' RACE reads and lists one entry per CDR3 protein. The table records around 580,000 distinct CDR3 sequences, roughly 43% of them present only once. Sequencing was done on a sample of blood. These receptors were collected from an older man in good health.

This chain connects TRBV29-1 to TRBJ2-5; tentatively, D is TRBD2 (7 bases). The CDR3 loop spans 13 amino acids. Germline assignment: CDR1 SQVTM and CDR2 ANQGSEA. V gave up 7 bases and J gave up 5 bases, with 17 bases separating them. Here the CDR3 reads CSGGGGIEETQYF. DNA of the CDR3: TGCAGCGGGGGAGGGGGGATCGAGGAGACCCAGTACTTC. Full variable domain (missing parts from reference TRBV29-1 and TRBJ2-5): SAVISQKPSRDICQRGTSLTIQCQVDSQVTMMFWYRQQPGQSLTLIATANQGSEATYESGFVIDKFPISRPNLTFSTLTVSNMSPEDSSIYLCSGGGGIEETQYFGPGTRLLVL.

This clonotype has just a few counts. J is TRBJ2-5 and V is TRBV7-2; D is undetermined. The length of the CDR3 is 15 residues. CDR1 and CDR2 (germline): SGHTA, FQGNSA. The germline V and J ends were trimmed by 2 bases and 2 bases, with 12 bases remaining between them. The CDR3 bases are TGTGCCAGCAGCTTAACGATCGGACCTCAAGAGACCCAGTACTTC. Its protein is CASSLTIGPQETQYF. Full variable domain (rest looked up from reference TRBV7-2 and TRBJ2-5): GAGVSQSPSNKVTEKGKDVELRCDPISGHTALYWYRQSLGQGLEFLIYFQGNSAPDKSGLPSDRFSAERTGGSVSTLTIQRTQQEDSAVYLCASSLTIGPQETQYFGPGTRLLVL.

V and J are TRBV5-1 and TRBJ2-1; tentative D call: TRBD2 (5 bases). The CDR3 runs 14 residues. V shed 3 bases and J shed 12 bases, with 19 bases lying between them. Germline V lookup: CDR1 SGHRS, CDR2 YFSETQ. CDR3 in amino acids: CASSSPDGESGQFF. The CDR3 DNA sequence: TGCGCCAGCAGCTCCCCGGACGGGGAGAGCGGGCAGTTCTTC.

There are a few counts of this clonotype. This chain joins TRBV6-2 or TRBV6-3 and TRBJ1-5, with 7 nucleotides matching TRBD1. With 4 bases clipped from V and 5 bases from J, the junction kept 8 bases outside the gene matches. CDR1 is MNHEY and CDR2 is SVGEGT in the germline V gene. CDR3 length equals 15 residues. CDR3 loop: CASSSNRGSYQPQHF. The CDR3 DNA sequence: TGTGCCAGCAGTTCAAACAGGGGATCCTATCAGCCCCAGCATTTT.

This clonotype was found a few times. CDR3 amino acids: CASSARQWNEQFF. The DNA of the CDR3 is TGTGCCAGCAGCGCTAGACAGTGGAATGAGCAGTTCTTC. This sequence joins TRBV7-2 and TRBJ2-1, with D maybe TRBD1 (5 bases). The ends were cut back, 5 bases at V and 7 bases at J, with 12 bases in the middle. The CDR3 consists of 13 residues. Germline CDR1 SGHTA, CDR2 FQGNSA.

This clonotype was found a few times. This rearrangement joins TRBV29-1 to TRBJ2-3; TRBD1 is a possible D gene (6 bases). V gave up 7 bases and J gave up 4 bases, with 15 bases separating them. There are 13 residues in the CDR3. The V gene's germline CDR1 is SQVTM and CDR2 ANQGSEA. The CDR3 DNA reads TGCAGCGAAACCCAAGGGGGAGCAGATACGCAGTATTTT. It yields the protein CSETQGGADTQYF.

The V gene is TRBV3-1, the J gene TRBJ1-1; D not resolved. The CDR3 has 13 residues. V was clipped by 4 bases and J by 4 bases, with 10 bases between them. CDR1 and CDR2 (germline): LGHDT, YNNKEL (reference sequence). The CDR3, as DNA: TGTGCCAGCAGCCTGCAGCGCGGCACTGAAGCTTTCTTT. It codes for CASSLQRGTEAFF.

This chain joins TRBV27 and TRBJ2-3; D call uncertain. The germline V and J ends were trimmed by 5 bases and 4 bases, with 10 bases remaining between them. The CDR3 contains 13 residues. Germline V lookup: CDR1 MNHEY, CDR2 SMNVEV (reference sequence). The CDR3 is CASSAYRADTQYF. The CDR3 nucleotides are TGTGCCAGCAGTGCTTACAGAGCAGATACGCAGTATTTT.

This clonotype was observed a few times. The CDR3 spells CASSLLTGETYEQYF. CDR3 in DNA: TGTGCCAGCAGCTTATTGACAGGGGAAACCTACGAGCAGTACTTC. V is TRBV7-6 and J is TRBJ2-7; 8 bases agree with TRBD1. The CDR3 runs to 15 residues. V was pared by 2 bases and J by 2 bases, with 5 bases of the junction left unmatched. Germline-derived CDR1 and CDR2 are SGHVS and FNYEAQ.

This clonotype was seen only a few times. The V gene is TRBV2, the J gene TRBJ2-7; D remains unclear. CDR3 length: 11 residues. Trimming pared 4 bases from V and 6 bases from J, leaving 7 bases between. The V gene's germline CDR1 is SNHLY and CDR2 FYNNEI. Here the CDR3 reads CASSGRFEQYF. For the CDR3, the DNA is TGTGCCAGCAGTGGTAGGTTCGAGCAGTACTTC.

This chain joins TRBV10-3 and TRBJ2-1; D is unresolved. The CDR3 runs to 11 residues. CDR1 is ENHRY and CDR2 is SYGVKD in the germline V gene. The V end was cut by 10 bases, the J end by 8 bases, with 12 bases between. The CDR3 here is CASRSSDEQFF. The CDR3 nucleotides read TGTGCCAGCAGGAGTTCGGATGAGCAGTTCTTC.

V is TRBV5-5 and J is TRBJ2-3, with TRBD2 as a possible D gene (6 bases). The CDR3 has 14 residues. Germline CDR1 is SGHKS and CDR2 is YYEKEE (reference sequence). Trimming removed 1 base from V and 5 bases from J, with 11 bases in between. The CDR3 DNA reads as TGTGCCAGCAGCTTGTATTTGGAGGGAGATACGCAGTATTTT. It encodes CASSLYLEGDTQYF.

This clonotype appeared a few times. The CDR3 protein is CASSDRGTGDTQYF. CDR3 nucleotide sequence: TGTGCCAGCAGTGATCGGGGGACAGGAGATACGCAGTATTTT. The chain joins TRBV6-1 to TRBJ2-3; 8 bases map to TRBD1. The ends lost 3 bases at V and 5 bases at J; junction bases unmatched: 4. The CDR3 is 14 residues long. CDR1 is MNHNS, CDR2 SASEGT, per germline.

This clonotype has a handful of counts. The gene calls are TRBV25-1 and TRBJ1-1; 7 bases align to TRBD1. There are 17 residues in the CDR3. Germline V gives CDR1 MGHDK, CDR2 SYGVNS. V lost 3 bases to trimming and J lost 2 bases; unmatched junction nucleotides: 12. CDR3 sequence (DNA): TGTGCCAGCAGTGATAAGTCTGGTAGAGGGGGCAACACTGAAGCTTTCTTT. Protein sequence: CASSDKSGRGGNTEAFF.

This chain connects TRBV7-3 to TRBJ2-4, with 7 bases matching TRBD2. The junction had 14 bases not matched to a gene; V was cut back by 5 bases and J by 10 bases. The CDR3 consists of 15 residues. Germline V CDR1 and CDR2: SGHTA, FQGTGA. The CDR3 sequence: CASSPGGSGGQIQYF. In nucleotides, the CDR3 is TGTGCCAGCAGCCCCGGGGGGAGCGGAGGGCAGATTCAGTACTTC.

This clonotype showed up just once. This CDR3 is CSARGQCPYEQYF. CDR3 coding DNA: TGCAGTGCTAGAGGACAGTGCCCCTACGAGCAGTACTTC. The chain links TRBV20-1 to TRBJ2-7, with D perhaps matching TRBD1 (5 bases). The CDR3 runs to 13 residues. V was shortened by 1 base and J by 2 bases, with 9 bases between the two germline ends. Germline CDR1 is DFQATT and CDR2 is SNEGSKA (reference sequence).

This clonotype was detected only a few times. A junction boundary mismatches the germline segment, possibly from a read error. The rearrangement joins TRBV6-1 to TRBJ2-4; D is possibly TRBD1 (6 bases). The better agreement between TRBJ2-7 and the DNA end casts doubt on the J call. CDR1 MNHNS and CDR2 SASEGT come from the germline V gene. CDR3 length equals 14 residues. CDR3: CASSEGGSVYEQYF. The CDR3 coding sequence is TGTGCCAGCAGCGAAGGGGGATCAGTCTACGAGCAGTACTTC.

V and J are TRBV20-1 and TRBJ1-1; 12 bases line up with TRBD1. Germline trimming cut 5 bases from V and 5 bases from J; bases unmatched to any gene: 12. This CDR3 contains 16 residues. Germline V gives CDR1 DFQATT, CDR2 SNEGSKA (reference sequence). The CDR3 is CSASGTGGGVRTEAFF. CDR3 DNA sequence: TGCAGTGCTTCCGGGACAGGGGGCGGTGTAAGGACTGAAGCTTTCTTT.

This clonotype was found a few times. The V call is TRBV5-6, the J call TRBJ2-5; 10 positions match TRBD2. The CDR3 is 15 residues long. Germline CDR1 is SGHDT and CDR2 is YYEEEE. The trim removed 4 bases at V and 5 bases at J, leaving 8 bases unmatched. CDR3 in amino acids: CASSTLTSGWETQYF. CDR3 nucleotides: TGTGCCAGCAGCACCCTGACTAGCGGGTGGGAGACCCAGTACTTC. Filled out from reference TRBV5-6 and TRBJ2-5, the complete variable domain reads DAGVTQSPTHLIKTRGQQVTLRCSPKSGHDTVSWYQQALGQGPQFIFQYYEEEERQRGNFPDRFSGHQFPNYSSELNVNALLLGDSALYLCASSTLTSGWETQYFGPGTRLLVL.

This clonotype occurred a few times. V gene TRBV20-1 combines with J gene TRBJ2-1; 8 nucleotides line up with TRBD2. Germline assignment: CDR1 DFQATT and CDR2 SNEGSKA (reference sequence). Trimming took 6 bases from V and 5 from J; bases not matched to a gene: 9. The CDR3 contains 14 residues. CDR3 loop: CSAQREGADNEQFF. For the CDR3, the DNA is TGCAGTGCCCAACGGGAGGGCGCGGACAATGAGCAGTTCTTC.

The rearrangement joins TRBV7-2 to TRBJ2-1, with 8 bases identical to TRBD1. V lost 5 bases to trimming and J lost 9 bases; unmatched junction nucleotides: 18. CDR1 is SGHTA, CDR2 FQGNSA, per germline. The CDR3 spans 17 residues. CDR3 nucleotide sequence: TGTGCCAGCAGCCACGGACAGGGAATCTCCATTCCTTGTGAGCAGTTCTTC. It yields the protein CASSHGQGISIPCEQFF.

This chain links TRBV21-1 with TRBJ1-2; the DNA was not compared with TRBD1, the D call given in the table. TRBV21-1 is a known pseudogene. This CDR3 is built from 13 residues. The CDR3 protein is CASSGREYYGYTF. The CDR3 DNA is TGTGCCAGCAGCGGCCGGGAGTACTATGGCTACACCTTC.

This sequence joins TRBV10-3 and TRBJ2-3; 8 bases are shared with TRBD1. Per the germline V gene, CDR1 is ENHRY and CDR2 is SYGVKD. Germline trimming cut 7 bases from V and 6 bases from J; bases unmatched to any gene: 12. This CDR3 contains 15 residues. CDR3 DNA sequence: TGTGCCATCATTTCTCAGGGGGCGATTTTTGATACGCAGTATTTT. Translating it yields CAIISQGAIFDTQYF.

This clonotype was counted at least ten times. The chain has TRBV6-5 and TRBJ1-2; the D is unclear. Per germline, CDR1 MNHEY and CDR2 SVGAGI. The CDR3 is 13 amino acids. V lost 6 bases and J lost 4, with 12 bases in between. CDR3 nucleotides: TGTGCCAGCAGGACACATGGAGGCTATGGCTACACCTTC. It translates to CASRTHGGYGYTF.

The rearrangement uses TRBV15 and TRBJ1-4; D might be TRBD1 (6 bases). This CDR3 spans 17 amino acids. CDR1 and CDR2 (germline): LNHNV, YYDKDF (reference sequence). V lost 3 bases to trimming and J lost 2 bases, with 16 bases between them. The CDR3 bases are TGTGCCACCAGCAGGTCGGGGGGGCCTGCGACTAATGAAAAACTGTTTTTT. Its protein product is CATSRSGGPATNEKLFF.

This clonotype was detected a few times. The rearrangement links TRBV28 to TRBJ2-1; 7 nucleotides match TRBD2. Looked up from germline, CDR1 is MDHEN and CDR2 is SYDVKM. V shed 6 bases and J 2 bases; nucleotides not matched to a gene: 4. This CDR3 has 14 amino acids. CDR3 sequence (DNA): TGTGCCAGCAGGAAAGCGGGGACCTACAATGAGCAGTTCTTC. Amino acid sequence: CASRKAGTYNEQFF.